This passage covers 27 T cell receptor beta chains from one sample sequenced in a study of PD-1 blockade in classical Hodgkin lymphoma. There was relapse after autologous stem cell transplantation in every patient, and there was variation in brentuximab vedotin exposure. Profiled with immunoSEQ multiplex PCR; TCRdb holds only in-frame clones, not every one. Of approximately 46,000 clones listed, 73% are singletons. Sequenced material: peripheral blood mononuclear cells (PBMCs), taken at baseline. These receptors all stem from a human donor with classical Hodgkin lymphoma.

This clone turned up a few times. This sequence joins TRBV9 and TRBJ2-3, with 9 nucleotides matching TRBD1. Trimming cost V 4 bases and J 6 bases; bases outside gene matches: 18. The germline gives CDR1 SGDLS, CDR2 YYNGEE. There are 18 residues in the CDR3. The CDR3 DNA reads TGTGCCAGCAGCACGAGGTTGGGGACAGGGTTAAATGACGATACGCAGTATTTT. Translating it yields CASSTRLGTGLNDDTQYF.

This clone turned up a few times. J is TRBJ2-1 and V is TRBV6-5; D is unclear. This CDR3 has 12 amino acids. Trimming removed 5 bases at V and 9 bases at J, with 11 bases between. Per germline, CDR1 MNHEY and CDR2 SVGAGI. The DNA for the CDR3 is TGTGCCAGCAGTCCATGGGGATCTGAGCAGTTCTTC. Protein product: CASSPWGSEQFF.

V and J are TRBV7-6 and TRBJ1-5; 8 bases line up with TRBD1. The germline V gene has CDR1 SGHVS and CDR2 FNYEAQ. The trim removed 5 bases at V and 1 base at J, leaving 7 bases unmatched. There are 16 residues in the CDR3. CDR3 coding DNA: TGTGCCAGCAGCCCAGGGGGCATAGTGAGCAATCAGCCCCAGCATTTT. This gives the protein CASSPGGIVSNQPQHF.

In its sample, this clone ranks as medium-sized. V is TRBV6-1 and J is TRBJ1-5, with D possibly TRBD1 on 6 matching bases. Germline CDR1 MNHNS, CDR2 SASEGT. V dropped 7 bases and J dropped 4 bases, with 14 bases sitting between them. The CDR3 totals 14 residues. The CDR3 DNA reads TGTGCCAGCACCCTAGCCAGGGGAAATCAGCCCCAGCATTTT. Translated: CASTLARGNQPQHF.

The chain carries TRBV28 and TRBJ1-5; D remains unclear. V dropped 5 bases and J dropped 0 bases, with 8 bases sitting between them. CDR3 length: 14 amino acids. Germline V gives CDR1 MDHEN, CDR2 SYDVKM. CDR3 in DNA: TGTGCCAGCAGTGCACAGAATAGCAATCAGCCCCAGCATTTT. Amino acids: CASSAQNSNQPQHF.

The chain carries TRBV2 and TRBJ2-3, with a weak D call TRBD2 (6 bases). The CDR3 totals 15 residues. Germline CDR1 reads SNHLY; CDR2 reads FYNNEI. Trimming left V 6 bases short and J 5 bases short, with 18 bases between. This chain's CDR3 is CASSPGLTNGDTQYF. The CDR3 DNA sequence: TGTGCCAGCAGCCCGGGACTGACAAACGGAGATACGCAGTATTTT.

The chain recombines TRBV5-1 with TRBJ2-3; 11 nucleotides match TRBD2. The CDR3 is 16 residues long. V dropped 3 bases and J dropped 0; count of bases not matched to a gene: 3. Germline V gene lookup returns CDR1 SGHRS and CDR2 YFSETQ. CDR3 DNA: TGCGCCAGCAGCTGGCGGACTAGCGGGAGCACAGATACGCAGTATTTT. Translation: CASSWRTSGSTDTQYF.

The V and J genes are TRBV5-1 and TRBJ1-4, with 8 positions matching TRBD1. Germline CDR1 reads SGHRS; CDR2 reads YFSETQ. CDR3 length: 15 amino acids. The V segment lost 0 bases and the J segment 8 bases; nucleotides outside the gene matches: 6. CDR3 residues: CASSLGGQGSEKLFF. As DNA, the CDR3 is TGCGCCAGCAGCTTGGGTGGACAGGGATCGGAAAAACTGTTTTTT.

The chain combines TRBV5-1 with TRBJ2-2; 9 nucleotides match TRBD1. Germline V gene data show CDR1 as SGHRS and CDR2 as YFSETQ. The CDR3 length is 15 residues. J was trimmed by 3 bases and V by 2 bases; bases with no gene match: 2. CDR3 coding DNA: TGCGCCAGCAGCTTACAGGGGGCGTACACCGGGGAGCTGTTTTTT. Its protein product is CASSLQGAYTGELFF.

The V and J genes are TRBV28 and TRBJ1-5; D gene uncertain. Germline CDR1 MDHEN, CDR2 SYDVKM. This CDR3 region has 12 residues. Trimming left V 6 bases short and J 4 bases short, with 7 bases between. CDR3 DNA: TGTGCCAGCAGGACGGGGAATCAGCCCCAGCATTTT. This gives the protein CASRTGNQPQHF.

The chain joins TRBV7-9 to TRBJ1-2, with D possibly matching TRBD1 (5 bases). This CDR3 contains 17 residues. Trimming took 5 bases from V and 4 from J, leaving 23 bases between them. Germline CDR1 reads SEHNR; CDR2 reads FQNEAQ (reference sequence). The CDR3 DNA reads TGTGCCAGCAGCCCGAAGGGTGCAGGGAGAACCTCCTATGGCTACACCTTC. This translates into CASSPKGAGRTSYGYTF.

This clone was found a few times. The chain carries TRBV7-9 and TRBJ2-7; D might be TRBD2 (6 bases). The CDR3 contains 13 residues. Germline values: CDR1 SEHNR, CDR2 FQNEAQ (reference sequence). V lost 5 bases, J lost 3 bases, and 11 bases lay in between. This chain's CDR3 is CASSPRGIYEQYF. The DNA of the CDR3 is TGTGCCAGCAGCCCCCGCGGGATCTACGAGCAGTACTTC.

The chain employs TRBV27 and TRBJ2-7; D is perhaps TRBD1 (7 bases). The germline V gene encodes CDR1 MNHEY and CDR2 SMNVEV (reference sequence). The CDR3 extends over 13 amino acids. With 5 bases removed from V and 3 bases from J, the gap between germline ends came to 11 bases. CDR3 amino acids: CASSLRGVYEQYF. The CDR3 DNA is TGTGCCAGCAGTCTCAGGGGGGTCTACGAGCAGTACTTC.

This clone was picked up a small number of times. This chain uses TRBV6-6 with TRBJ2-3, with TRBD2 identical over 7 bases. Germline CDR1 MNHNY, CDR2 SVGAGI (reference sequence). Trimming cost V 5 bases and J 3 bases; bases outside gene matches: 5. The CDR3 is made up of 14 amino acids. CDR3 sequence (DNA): TGTGCCAGCAGTAGGTCTAGCGGAACAGATACGCAGTATTTT. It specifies CASSRSSGTDTQYF.

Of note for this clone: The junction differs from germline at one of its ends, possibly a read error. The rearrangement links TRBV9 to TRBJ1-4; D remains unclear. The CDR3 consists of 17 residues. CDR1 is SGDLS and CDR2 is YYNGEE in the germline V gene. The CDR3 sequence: CASSVDAITGPNEKLFF. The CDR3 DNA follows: TGTGCCAGCAGTGTAGACGCCATAACGGGCCCTAATGAAAAACTGTTTTTT.

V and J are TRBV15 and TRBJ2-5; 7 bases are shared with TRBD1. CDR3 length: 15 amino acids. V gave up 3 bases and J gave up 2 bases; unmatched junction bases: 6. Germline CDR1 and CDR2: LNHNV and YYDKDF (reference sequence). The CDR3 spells CATSSGPGQQETQYF. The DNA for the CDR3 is TGTGCCACCAGCAGCGGACCGGGACAGCAAGAGACCCAGTACTTC.

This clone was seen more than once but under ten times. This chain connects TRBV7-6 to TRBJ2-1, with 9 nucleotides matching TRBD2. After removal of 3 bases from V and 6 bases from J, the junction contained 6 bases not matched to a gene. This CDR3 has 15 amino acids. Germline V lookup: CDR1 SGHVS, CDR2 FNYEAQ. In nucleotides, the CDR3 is TGTGCCAGCAGCTTGCGAGCGGGAGGCGGCAATGAGCAGTTCTTC. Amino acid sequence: CASSLRAGGGNEQFF.

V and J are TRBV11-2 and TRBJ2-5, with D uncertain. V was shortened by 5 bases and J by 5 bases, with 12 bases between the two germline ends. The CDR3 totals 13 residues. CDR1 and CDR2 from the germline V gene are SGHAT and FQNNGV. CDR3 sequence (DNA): TGTGCCAGCAGCCTCGGTGAGGTGGAGACCCAGTACTTC. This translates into CASSLGEVETQYF. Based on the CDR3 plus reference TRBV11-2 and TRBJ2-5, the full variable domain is EAGVAQSPRYKIIEKRQSVAFWCNPISGHATLYWYQQILGQGPKLLIQFQNNGVVDDSQLPKDRFSAERLKGVDSTLKIQPAKLEDSAVYLCASSLGEVETQYFGPGTRLLVL.

CDR3 in DNA: TGCGCCAGCAGCTTGGTCCGGGGCGCGAACACTGAAGCTTTCTTT. Translating gives CASSLVRGANTEAFF. The chain uses TRBV5-1 and TRBJ1-1, with D possibly TRBD1 on 5 matching bases. V shed 0 bases and J shed 1 base, with 10 bases lying between them. CDR1 and CDR2 from the germline V gene are SGHRS and YFSETQ. This CDR3 spans 15 amino acids.

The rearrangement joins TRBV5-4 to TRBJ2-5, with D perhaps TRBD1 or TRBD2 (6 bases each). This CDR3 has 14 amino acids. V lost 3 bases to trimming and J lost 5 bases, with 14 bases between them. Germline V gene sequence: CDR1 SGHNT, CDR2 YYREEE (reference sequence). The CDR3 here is CASSSWRGGETQYF. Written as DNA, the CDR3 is TGTGCCAGCAGCTCCTGGAGAGGGGGGGAGACCCAGTACTTC.

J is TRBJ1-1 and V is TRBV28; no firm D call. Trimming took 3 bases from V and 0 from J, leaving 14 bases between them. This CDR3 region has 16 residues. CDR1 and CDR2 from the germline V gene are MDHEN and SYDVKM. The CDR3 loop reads CASSFPEADMNTEAFF. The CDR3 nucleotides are TGTGCCAGCAGTTTCCCAGAAGCCGACATGAACACTGAAGCTTTCTTT. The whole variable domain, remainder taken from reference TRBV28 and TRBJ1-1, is DVKVTQSSRYLVKRTGEKVFLECVQDMDHENMFWYRQDPGLGLRLIYFSYDVKMKEKGDIPEGYSVSREKKERFSLILESASTNQTSMYLCASSFPEADMNTEAFFGQGTRLTVV.

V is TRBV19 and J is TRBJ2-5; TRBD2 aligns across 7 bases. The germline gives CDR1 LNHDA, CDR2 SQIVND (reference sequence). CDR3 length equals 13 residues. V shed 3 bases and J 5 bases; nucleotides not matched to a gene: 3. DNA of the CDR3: TGTGCCAGTAGTATGGTGGGGGGGGAGACCCAGTACTTC. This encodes CASSMVGGETQYF.

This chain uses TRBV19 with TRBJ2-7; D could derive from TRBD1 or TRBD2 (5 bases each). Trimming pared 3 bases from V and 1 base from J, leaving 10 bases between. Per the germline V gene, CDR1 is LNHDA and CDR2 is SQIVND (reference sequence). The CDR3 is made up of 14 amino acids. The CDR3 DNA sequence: TGTGCCAGTAGTATTAATGGGGGTTCCTACGAGCAGTACTTC. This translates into CASSINGGSYEQYF.

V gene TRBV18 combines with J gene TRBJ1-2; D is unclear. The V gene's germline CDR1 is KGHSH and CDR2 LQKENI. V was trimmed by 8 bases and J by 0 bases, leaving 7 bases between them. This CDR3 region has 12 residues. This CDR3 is CASGFANYGYTF. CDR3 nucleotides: TGTGCCAGCGGATTTGCTAACTATGGCTACACCTTC.

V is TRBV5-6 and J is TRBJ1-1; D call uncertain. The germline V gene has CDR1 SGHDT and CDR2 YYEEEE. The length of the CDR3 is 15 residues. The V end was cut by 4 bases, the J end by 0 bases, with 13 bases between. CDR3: CASSGARLMNTEAFF. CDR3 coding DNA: TGTGCCAGCAGCGGAGCTCGCCTTATGAACACTGAAGCTTTCTTT.

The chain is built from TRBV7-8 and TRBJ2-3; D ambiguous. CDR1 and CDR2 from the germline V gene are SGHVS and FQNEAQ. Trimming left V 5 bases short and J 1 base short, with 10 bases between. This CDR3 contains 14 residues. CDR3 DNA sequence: TGTGCCAGCAGCCCCGGGCAGGGCACAGATACGCAGTATTTT. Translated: CASSPGQGTDTQYF.

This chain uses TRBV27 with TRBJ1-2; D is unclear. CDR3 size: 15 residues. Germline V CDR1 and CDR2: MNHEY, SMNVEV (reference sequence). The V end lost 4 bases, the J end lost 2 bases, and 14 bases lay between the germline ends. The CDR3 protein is CASSSPAGGNYGYTF. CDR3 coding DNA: TGTGCCAGCAGTTCCCCCGCAGGAGGAAACTATGGCTACACCTTC.